These 28 T cell receptor beta chains were all obtained from the same sample, sequenced in a study of shared clonotypes between healthy human individuals. Profiled with immunoSEQ multiplex PCR; TCRdb holds only in-frame clones, not every one. The sample holds hundreds of thousands of clones, roughly 73% seen once. Specimen: memory CD4+ T cells sorted from blood. Subset defined: CD45RA-negative fraction. These receptors were collected from a woman in her thirties in good health.

This rearrangement joins TRBV28 to TRBJ1-2, with D uncertain. The CDR3 loop spans 15 amino acids. V was pared by 6 bases and J by 4 bases, with 18 bases between. In germline, CDR1 is MDHEN, CDR2 SYDVKM. The CDR3 spells CASRAVLAGLYGYTF. CDR3 DNA: TGTGCCAGCAGGGCGGTGTTGGCAGGCCTCTATGGCTACACCTTC.

J is TRBJ2-4 and V is TRBV28; the D gene is possibly TRBD1 (6 bases). The CDR3 loop spans 15 amino acids. V lost 6 bases, J lost 0 bases, and 12 bases lay in between. Germline assignment: CDR1 MDHEN and CDR2 SYDVKM. The CDR3 bases are TGTGCCAGCAGCCCCCGAGGGGGAGCCAAAAACATTCAGTACTTC. Translation gives CASSPRGGAKNIQYF.

The chain couples TRBV27 to TRBJ1-5; TRBD1 might be the D (6 bases). The germline gives CDR1 MNHEY, CDR2 SMNVEV (reference sequence). The V and J ends lost 6 bases and 2 bases respectively, with 14 bases between them. The CDR3 is 15 amino acids. CDR3 protein: CASSRGGAGNQPQHF. The CDR3 nucleotides read TGTGCCAGCAGCCGCGGGGGGGCTGGCAATCAGCCCCAGCATTTT.

V and J are TRBV11-2 and TRBJ1-1; D unresolved. The CDR3 length is 11 residues. The germline CDR1 and CDR2 sequences are SGHAT and FQNNGV. The ends were cut back, 0 bases at V and 11 bases at J, with 7 bases in the middle. This CDR3 is CASSLDRRAFF. CDR3 DNA sequence: TGTGCCAGCAGCTTAGATAGGCGTGCTTTCTTT. Variable domain in full (rest from reference TRBV11-2 and TRBJ1-1): EAGVAQSPRYKIIEKRQSVAFWCNPISGHATLYWYQQILGQGPKLLIQFQNNGVVDDSQLPKDRFSAERLKGVDSTLKIQPAKLEDSAVYLCASSLDRRAFFGQGTRLTVV.

This clone has more than one count but fewer than ten. The rearrangement joins TRBV28 to TRBJ2-1, with D possibly being TRBD1 (5 bases). This CDR3 region has 12 residues. Germline-derived CDR1 and CDR2 are MDHEN and SYDVKM. The germline V and J ends were trimmed by 8 bases and 6 bases, with 11 bases remaining between them. In DNA, the CDR3 is TGTGCCAGCCACAGGATTCTCAATGAGCAGTTCTTC. This codes for CASHRILNEQFF. Supplemented by reference TRBV28 and TRBJ2-1, the full variable domain reads DVKVTQSSRYLVKRTGEKVFLECVQDMDHENMFWYRQDPGLGLRLIYFSYDVKMKEKGDIPEGYSVSREKKERFSLILESASTNQTSMYLCASHRILNEQFFGPGTRLTVL.

V and J are TRBV5-6 and TRBJ2-3; possibly TRBD1 or TRBD2 for D (5 bases each). Between the trimmed V and J ends, which lost 3 bases and 3 bases, there was a span of 17 bases. This CDR3 region has 16 residues. CDR1 is SGHDT, CDR2 YYEEEE, per germline. CDR3 protein: CASSSIGAAVTDTQYF. In DNA, the CDR3 is TGTGCCAGCAGCTCGATCGGGGCAGCGGTGACAGATACGCAGTATTTT.

The chain links TRBV5-1 to TRBJ1-1; the match to TRBD1 covers 8 bases. In germline, CDR1 is SGHRS, CDR2 YFSETQ. The CDR3 consists of 16 residues. J gave up 6 bases and V 4 bases, and 14 bases lay outside the gene matches. This chain's CDR3 is CASSPGQGGAWAEAFF. In DNA, the CDR3 is TGCGCCAGCAGCCCAGGACAGGGAGGCGCGTGGGCTGAAGCTTTCTTT.

The CDR3 DNA is TGTGCCAGCAGCTTGAAAATAGGCCCGGGGGGGACCCAGTACTTC. Protein: CASSLKIGPGGTQYF. The chain links TRBV5-4 to TRBJ2-5; 7 bases line up with TRBD2. The CDR3 has 15 amino acids. Trimming cost V 1 base and J 7 bases; bases outside gene matches: 10. CDR1 and CDR2 from the germline V gene are SGHNT and YYREEE (reference sequence).

The V gene is TRBV19, the J gene TRBJ2-2; D may correspond to TRBD1 or TRBD2 (5 bases each). CDR3 length equals 15 residues. CDR1 LNHDA and CDR2 SQIVND come from the germline V gene (reference sequence). The V gene lost 10 bases and the J gene lost 0 bases, with 15 bases spanning the gap. This CDR3 reads CATRDGSTNTGELFF. The CDR3 nucleotides are TGTGCCACGAGGGACGGCAGCACGAACACCGGGGAGCTGTTTTTT.

The chain recombines TRBV2 with TRBJ1-1; no clear D gene. The CDR3 consists of 13 residues. CDR1 is SNHLY, CDR2 FYNNEI, per germline. V lost 3 bases and J lost 3, with 8 bases in between. The CDR3 nucleotides are TGTGCCAGCAGTGAGAACGGGGACACTGAAGCTTTCTTT. It specifies CASSENGDTEAFF. Full variable domain (missing parts from reference TRBV2 and TRBJ1-1): EPEVTQTPSHQVTQMGQEVILRCVPISNHLYFYWYRQILGQKVEFLVSFYNNEISEKSEIFDDQFSVERPDGSNFTLKIRSTKLEDSAMYFCASSENGDTEAFFGQGTRLTVV.

V usage is TRBV10-3 and J usage is TRBJ1-5; D is possibly TRBD1 (5 bases). V gave up 3 bases and J gave up 5 bases, with 11 bases separating them. There are 14 residues in the CDR3. The germline V gene encodes CDR1 ENHRY and CDR2 SYGVKD. As DNA, the CDR3 is TGTGCCATCAGTGAACGGAGGGGCGATCAGCCCCAGCATTTT. Encoded protein: CAISERRGDQPQHF.

This rearrangement joins TRBV28 to TRBJ1-5; D not certain. The CDR3 spans 15 residues. Germline CDR1 is MDHEN and CDR2 is SYDVKM. Trimming took off 3 bases at V and 1 base at J, with 10 bases between the two ends. In DNA, the CDR3 is TGTGCCAGCAGTTTTTACAGACAAAGCAATCAGCCCCAGCATTTT. Translating gives CASSFYRQSNQPQHF. Using reference TRBV28 and TRBJ1-5 for the parts outside the CDR3, the full variable domain is DVKVTQSSRYLVKRTGEKVFLECVQDMDHENMFWYRQDPGLGLRLIYFSYDVKMKEKGDIPEGYSVSREKKERFSLILESASTNQTSMYLCASSFYRQSNQPQHFGDGTRLSIL.

This clone was found a few times. The chain is built from TRBV6-1 and TRBJ2-4, with 9 bases aligning to TRBD2. Trimming cost V 6 bases and J 8 bases; bases outside gene matches: 8. The CDR3 spans 14 residues. Germline-derived CDR1 and CDR2 are MNHNS and SASEGT. The CDR3 nucleotides are TGTGCCAGCAGCGTTCTAGCGGGAAAGGACATTCAGTACTTC. This sequence encodes CASSVLAGKDIQYF.

This clone was counted at least ten times. This chain's CDR3 is CASRGGRGTYEQYF. Here the CDR3 DNA reads TGTGCCAGCAGGGGGGGCAGAGGAACCTACGAGCAGTACTTC. The V and J genes are TRBV2 and TRBJ2-7; D is possibly TRBD1 or TRBD2 (6 bases each). From germline, CDR1 is SNHLY and CDR2 FYNNEI. The V and J ends lost 6 bases and 2 bases respectively, with 14 bases between them. The CDR3 runs to 14 residues.

This clone has a handful of counts. The chain is built from TRBV5-1 and TRBJ2-3, with 7 bases aligning to TRBD1. V gave up 0 bases and J gave up 8 bases; unmatched junction bases: 9. The CDR3 totals 15 residues. The V gene's germline CDR1 is SGHRS and CDR2 YFSETQ. CDR3 DNA sequence: TGCGCCAGCAGCTTGGGAGACAGGGATGCCGGTACGCAGTATTTT. This translates into CASSLGDRDAGTQYF.

The J gene is TRBJ1-5, the V gene TRBV27; no definite D call. Germline V gives CDR1 MNHEY, CDR2 SMNVEV (reference sequence). This CDR3 spans 12 amino acids. V was trimmed by 4 bases and J by 5 bases, leaving 6 bases between them. CDR3 residues: CASSSPDQPQHF. DNA for the CDR3: TGTGCCAGCAGTTCCCCCGATCAGCCCCAGCATTTT.

V and J are TRBV6-1 and TRBJ1-1; D call uncertain. The germline V gene has CDR1 MNHNS and CDR2 SASEGT. There are 15 residues in the CDR3. The ends were cut back, 1 base at V and 0 bases at J, with 9 bases in the middle. CDR3 in DNA: TGTGCCAGCAGTGAAGACGGATGGTTGAACACTGAAGCTTTCTTT. This codes for CASSEDGWLNTEAFF.

This clone has a handful of counts. CDR3 region: CASSTLAGGIGELFF. The CDR3 DNA reads TGTGCCAGCAGCACACTAGCGGGAGGTATCGGGGAGCTGTTTTTT. The chain has TRBV11-2 and TRBJ2-2; 12 positions agree with TRBD2. V was clipped by 5 bases and J by 7 bases; unmatched bases: 5. The CDR3 covers 15 residues. The germline V gene encodes CDR1 SGHAT and CDR2 FQNNGV.

This chain connects TRBV7-6 to TRBJ2-5; TRBD2 is a possible D gene (6 bases). Germline V CDR1 and CDR2: SGHVS, FNYEAQ. V was cut by 6 bases and J by 3 bases, with 14 bases left in between. The CDR3 consists of 14 residues. The CDR3 nucleotides are TGTGCCAGCAGATCCTGGTCGGGGGAAGAGACCCAGTACTTC. Translating gives CASRSWSGEETQYF.

This clone has a handful of counts. In DNA form, the CDR3 reads TGTGCCAGCAGCTCGATTGGCGGGACGAACACCGGGGAGCTGTTTTTT. As protein: CASSSIGGTNTGELFF. J is TRBJ2-2 and V is TRBV7-8; D is possibly TRBD2 (6 bases). V was shortened by 4 bases and J by 0 bases, with 12 bases between the two germline ends. This CDR3 contains 16 residues. Germline assignment: CDR1 SGHVS and CDR2 FQNEAQ.

The chain uses TRBV18 and TRBJ2-1; TRBD1 agrees at 8 bases. CDR1 KGHSH and CDR2 LQKENI come from the germline V gene. CDR3 length: 15 residues. The trim removed 3 bases at V and 7 bases at J, leaving 8 bases unmatched. The DNA for the CDR3 is TGTGCCAGCTCACCCGACAGGGGTTTTCTGAATGAGCAGTTCTTC. Amino acid sequence: CASSPDRGFLNEQFF.

The V gene is TRBV29-1, the J gene TRBJ2-7, with 8 bases aligning to TRBD2. From germline, CDR1 is SQVTM and CDR2 ANQGSEA. This CDR3 has 16 residues. The trim removed 6 bases at V and 4 bases at J, leaving 17 bases unmatched. As DNA, the CDR3 is TGCAGCGTGGGGGCTCTTAGGACGGCGGGAGGTTACGAGCAGTACTTC. Translating it yields CSVGALRTAGGYEQYF.

This chain joins TRBV19 and TRBJ1-2; D is unresolved. V lost 3 bases, J lost 7 bases, and 9 bases lay in between. Looked up from germline, CDR1 is LNHDA and CDR2 is SQIVND (reference sequence). The CDR3 totals 12 residues. This CDR3 reads CASSITAVGYTF. The CDR3 nucleotides read TGTGCCAGTAGTATTACGGCGGTTGGCTACACCTTC.

This clone was counted a few times. The chain employs TRBV5-3 and TRBJ1-4; TRBD1 is a possible D gene (5 bases). TRBV5-3 is given ORF status, its function remaining uncertain. The V end lost 4 bases, the J end lost 6 bases, and 19 bases lay between the germline ends. The CDR3 extends over 16 amino acids. CDR3 in amino acids: CARSPWLEGGDEKLFF. CDR3 nucleotides: TGTGCCAGAAGCCCTTGGTTGGAGGGAGGGGATGAAAAACTGTTTTTT.

The rearrangement joins TRBV7-8 to TRBJ2-7; D ambiguous. The CDR3 runs to 16 residues. In germline, CDR1 is SGHVS, CDR2 FQNEAQ. With 0 bases removed from V and 0 bases from J, the gap between germline ends came to 12 bases. This CDR3 reads CASSLAWQDLSYEQYF. The CDR3 DNA reads TGTGCCAGCAGCTTAGCTTGGCAGGACCTCTCCTACGAGCAGTACTTC.

This clone was seen more than once but under ten times. The genes are TRBV9 and TRBJ1-2; the D gene is possibly TRBD1 (5 bases). Germline values: CDR1 SGDLS, CDR2 YYNGEE. The CDR3 consists of 15 residues. V was shortened by 4 bases and J by 0 bases, with 13 bases between the two germline ends. CDR3 protein: CASSSQGRTNYGYTF. The CDR3 DNA reads TGTGCCAGCAGCTCCCAGGGACGGACTAACTATGGCTACACCTTC.

The rearrangement uses TRBV7-2 and TRBJ2-3, with D hard to call. CDR3 length: 11 amino acids. Deletions cut 5 bases from V and 6 bases from J, with 6 bases between. Germline V CDR1 and CDR2: SGHTA, FQGNSA. The CDR3 DNA is TGTGCCAGCAGCGCCATGGATACGCAGTATTTT. Protein product: CASSAMDTQYF.

The chain employs TRBV28 and TRBJ2-6, with D perhaps given as TRBD1 or TRBD2 (5 bases each). Germline CDR1 reads MDHEN; CDR2 reads SYDVKM. V lost 8 bases and J lost 0, with 11 bases in between. The CDR3 spans 15 residues. The DNA of the CDR3 is TGTGCCAGCGGGTCTGGGGGCTCTGGGGCCAACGTCCTGACTTTC. Protein: CASGSGGSGANVLTF.